The 9 T cell receptor beta chains listed next were all sequenced from one sample in a study of beta chain features in type 1 diabetes. The isolated RNA, all of it, was reverse transcribed, so expressed TCRB transcripts were what got sequenced. The data were produced by immunoSEQ multiplex PCR, yet TCRdb's version contains in-frame clones alone and is incomplete. The sample shows hundreds of thousands of clones, roughly a sixth of them seen only once. Sequenced: naive CD4+ T cells from blood. These receptors originate from a man aged 18-30 years in good health.

The gene calls are TRBV13 and TRBJ1-3, with a possible D match to TRBD1 (5 bases). The CDR3 is 20 amino acids. Per germline, CDR1 PRHDT and CDR2 FYEKMQ (reference sequence). Trimming cost V 1 base and J 2 bases, with 24 bases left between them. In DNA, the CDR3 is TGTGCCAGCAGCTTAGACGAGCTTTCGAGGGGTGGTACGGCTGGAAACACCATATATTTT. Its translation is CASSLDELSRGGTAGNTIYF.

This clone appeared a few times. The rearrangement uses TRBV6-5 and TRBJ1-1; D remains unclear. This CDR3 comprises 15 residues. The V and J ends lost 0 bases and 4 bases respectively, with 12 bases between them. In germline, CDR1 is MNHEY, CDR2 SVGAGI. The CDR3 loop is CASSYSRHGFTEAFF. The CDR3 DNA reads TGTGCCAGCAGTTACTCGAGACATGGGTTCACTGAAGCTTTCTTT.

The chain is built from TRBV4-1 and TRBJ2-1; no clear D. The V and J ends lost 3 bases and 0 bases respectively, with 12 bases between them. Germline CDR1 and CDR2: MGHRA and YSYEKL. The CDR3 sequence is 16 residues long. The CDR3 is CASSHRRASSYNEQFF. The DNA for the CDR3 is TGCGCCAGCAGCCACAGAAGGGCGAGCTCCTACAATGAGCAGTTCTTC.

The chain employs TRBV10-3 and TRBJ2-7; D may match TRBD1 or TRBD2 (7 bases each). Trimming cost V 5 bases and J 2 bases, with 16 bases left between them. Per germline, CDR1 ENHRY and CDR2 SYGVKD. CDR3 length: 15 amino acids. CDR3 residues: CAISQGEGSPYEQYF. The CDR3, as DNA: TGTGCCATCAGTCAGGGGGAGGGTAGCCCCTACGAGCAGTACTTC.

This clone was counted between two and nine times. The chain uses TRBV7-2 and TRBJ2-3; D not certain. CDR3 size: 14 residues. With 5 bases removed from V and 2 bases from J, the gap between germline ends came to 11 bases. In germline, CDR1 is SGHTA, CDR2 FQGNSA. The CDR3 sequence is CASSTNALTDTQYF. For the CDR3, the DNA is TGTGCCAGCAGCACCAACGCCCTCACAGATACGCAGTATTTT.

The table lists this clone with a few counts. The CDR3 DNA reads as TGTGCCAGCAGCTCATACAGGGTTGCGGGTTACGAGCAGTACTTC. It codes for CASSSYRVAGYEQYF. V usage is TRBV5-4 and J usage is TRBJ2-7; D may be TRBD1 (6 bases). Germline CDR1 SGHNT, CDR2 YYREEE (reference sequence). The CDR3 is 15 amino acids. Trimming stripped 3 bases from V and 4 bases from J, with 17 bases between.

The chain carries TRBV6-5 and TRBJ2-1; D uncertain. Germline assignment: CDR1 MNHEY and CDR2 SVGAGI. The CDR3 spans 16 residues. The V and J ends lost 0 bases and 0 bases respectively, with 9 bases between them. DNA for the CDR3: TGTGCCAGCAGTTACTCGTCGGGCAGCTCCTACAATGAGCAGTTCTTC. This translates into CASSYSSGSSYNEQFF.

V is TRBV6-4 and J is TRBJ2-1; D remains ambiguous. The V and J ends lost 7 bases and 0 bases respectively, with 7 bases between them. Germline V gives CDR1 MRHNA, CDR2 SNTAGT. This CDR3 region has 13 residues. The CDR3 loop is CASKNVSYNEQFF. CDR3 bases: TGTGCCAGCAAAAACGTCTCCTACAATGAGCAGTTCTTC.

The V gene is TRBV10-3, the J gene TRBJ2-2; tentatively, D is TRBD1 (6 bases). The germline V and J ends were trimmed by 0 bases and 0 bases, with 17 bases remaining between them. The CDR3 extends over 19 amino acids. Germline V lookup: CDR1 ENHRY, CDR2 SYGVKD. CDR3 loop: CAISESVAGDTTNTGELFF. CDR3 nucleotide sequence: TGTGCCATCAGTGAGTCGGTAGCAGGGGACACCACGAACACCGGGGAGCTGTTTTTT.